The 14 T cell receptor beta chains given below trace back to one sample, sequenced in a study of T cells in Graves' hyperthyroidism and ophthalmopathy. RNA transcripts served as the template for amplifying TCR beta CDR3 regions. The HTBI set primed first-round TCR CDR3 RT-PCR. Each CDR3 protein is one row after TCRdb ran MiXCR on the multiplex PCR reads. The table records approximately 400,000 distinct CDR3 sequences, 15% to 17% of them present only once. Sequencing used blood. These receptors all come from a woman younger than 35 with Graves' hyperthyroidism.

This clonotype was seen ten or more times. This rearrangement joins TRBV7-8 to TRBJ1-2; 8 bases match TRBD1. Germline CDR1 and CDR2: SGHVS and FQNEAQ. The CDR3 has 16 residues. J lost 6 bases, V lost 5 bases, and 14 bases had no gene match. The CDR3 spells CASSPRRDRRSNGYTF. The CDR3 nucleotides read TGTGCCAGCAGCCCAAGACGGGACAGGAGGTCGAATGGCTACACCTTC.

This clonotype was detected many times. J is TRBJ2-3 and V is TRBV12-3 or TRBV12-4; D is uncertain. V was pared by 5 bases and J by 5 bases, with 8 bases between. The CDR3 has 12 residues. The CDR3 bases are TGTGCCAGCAGTCTCCACGGAGATACGCAGTATTTT. Translating it yields CASSLHGDTQYF.

At least ten counts were recorded for this clonotype. The gene calls are TRBV7-9 and TRBJ2-1; D is unresolved. Trimming took 1 base from V and 4 from J, leaving 8 bases between them. The V gene's germline CDR1 is SEHNR and CDR2 FQNEAQ (reference sequence). The CDR3 spans 14 residues. Written as DNA, the CDR3 is TGTGCCAGCAGCTTAGGGGCAGTGTACAATGAGCAGTTCTTC. Its translation is CASSLGAVYNEQFF.

This clonotype appeared many times. The chain carries TRBV6-2 or TRBV6-3 and TRBJ1-2; unclear D gene. V shed 7 bases and J shed 0 bases, with 15 bases lying between them. Germline CDR1 MNHEY, CDR2 SVGEGT. This CDR3 is 15 amino acids long. The CDR3 DNA reads as TGTGCCAGCACGGGTGGGCTAGGAGCTAACTATGGCTACACCTTC. Protein: CASTGGLGANYGYTF.

This clonotype was found many times. V gene TRBV10-3 combines with J gene TRBJ2-7; maybe TRBD1 (5 bases). The CDR3 is 13 residues long. V was cut by 4 bases and J by 3 bases, with 10 bases left in between. Germline assignment: CDR1 ENHRY and CDR2 SYGVKD. The CDR3 DNA follows: TGTGCCATCAGTGGGACAAAAGGCTACGAGCAGTACTTC. Protein product: CAISGTKGYEQYF.

This clonotype was seen only a few times. The chain carries TRBV19 and TRBJ2-7; D is perhaps TRBD1 (6 bases). The germline gives CDR1 LNHDA, CDR2 SQIVND (reference sequence). V was pared by 5 bases and J by 0 bases, with 14 bases between. This CDR3 is built from 15 residues. Here the CDR3 DNA reads TGTGCCAGTAGTCGAGCCCGGGACATCTCCTACGAGCAGTACTTC. Its translation is CASSRARDISYEQYF.

This clonotype was detected many times. This chain joins TRBV6-4 and TRBJ2-3; D is unresolved. The CDR3 is 15 residues long. Germline V CDR1 and CDR2: MRHNA, SNTAGT. V lost 5 bases to trimming and J lost 4 bases, with 16 bases between them. This CDR3 is CASSPTSEHPDTQYF. The CDR3 DNA follows: TGTGCCAGCAGTCCGACCAGCGAGCACCCAGATACGCAGTATTTT.

This clonotype came up many times. This chain uses TRBV20-1 with TRBJ2-3, with no clear D. Germline assignment: CDR1 DFQATT and CDR2 SNEGSKA (reference sequence). Trimming cost V 7 bases and J 2 bases, with 13 bases left between them. The CDR3 length is 13 residues. CDR3 in amino acids: CSDLIPLTDTQYF. The CDR3 nucleotides read TGCAGTGATCTCATCCCACTCACAGATACGCAGTATTTT.

This clonotype was seen more than once but under ten times. This clone may be a read error of a much larger clone one base away. This chain connects TRBV3-1 to TRBJ1-2; D is perhaps TRBD1 (6 bases). This CDR3 contains 13 residues. Germline V lookup: CDR1 LGHDT, CDR2 YNNKEL (reference sequence). The CDR3 bases are TGTGCCAGCAGGAAGGGGGGAAGATATGACTACACCTTC. Its protein product is CASRKGGRYDYTF.

This clonotype was recorded a few times. The chain employs TRBV19 and TRBJ2-1; 13 bases are a match to TRBD2. The CDR3 is made up of 18 amino acids. The V and J ends lost 0 bases and 8 bases, in that order; junction bases with no gene match: 10. In germline, CDR1 is LNHDA, CDR2 SQIVND (reference sequence). CDR3 in amino acids: CASSIDGALAGGLDEQFF. CDR3 nucleotides: TGTGCCAGTAGTATAGATGGGGCACTAGCGGGGGGGCTGGATGAGCAGTTCTTC.

This clonotype has at least ten counts. This chain connects TRBV6-1 to TRBJ1-5; D perhaps matches TRBD1 (6 bases). V lost 2 bases to trimming and J lost 3 bases, with 17 bases between them. Germline V CDR1 and CDR2: MNHNS, SASEGT. The CDR3 has 17 amino acids. CDR3: CASSELARTEINQPQHF. CDR3 nucleotide sequence: TGTGCCAGCAGTGAACTAGCTAGGACAGAGATCAATCAGCCCCAGCATTTT.

The chain employs TRBV20-1 and TRBJ2-7; D ambiguous. Germline lookup yields CDR1 DFQATT and CDR2 SNEGSKA (reference sequence). CDR3 length: 15 amino acids. The ends were cut back, 2 bases at V and 1 base at J, with 15 bases in the middle. The CDR3 here is CSARQIVKDSYEQYF. The CDR3 DNA follows: TGCAGTGCTAGACAGATCGTCAAGGATTCCTACGAGCAGTACTTC.

The table lists this clonotype with many counts. The chain recombines TRBV5-8 with TRBJ2-1, with TRBD2 as a possible D gene (5 bases). Germline V gives CDR1 SGHTS, CDR2 YDEGEE. The CDR3 totals 16 residues. Trimming left V 2 bases short and J 6 bases short, with 18 bases between. The CDR3 DNA follows: TGTGCCAGCAGCTTAGAGGGCCGGGCAGAATTCAATGAGCAGTTCTTC. Translating gives CASSLEGRAEFNEQFF.

Remarks on this clonotype: One junction end does not reproduce the germline sequence, and a read error may be involved. This chain uses TRBV28 with TRBJ2-5, with 7 nucleotides matching TRBD1. Germline loops: CDR1 MDHEN, CDR2 SYDVKM. This CDR3 has 13 residues. CDR3 region: CASSLAGGETLYF. DNA for the CDR3: TGTGCCAGCAGTTTGGCAGGGGGTGAGACCCTGTACTTC.